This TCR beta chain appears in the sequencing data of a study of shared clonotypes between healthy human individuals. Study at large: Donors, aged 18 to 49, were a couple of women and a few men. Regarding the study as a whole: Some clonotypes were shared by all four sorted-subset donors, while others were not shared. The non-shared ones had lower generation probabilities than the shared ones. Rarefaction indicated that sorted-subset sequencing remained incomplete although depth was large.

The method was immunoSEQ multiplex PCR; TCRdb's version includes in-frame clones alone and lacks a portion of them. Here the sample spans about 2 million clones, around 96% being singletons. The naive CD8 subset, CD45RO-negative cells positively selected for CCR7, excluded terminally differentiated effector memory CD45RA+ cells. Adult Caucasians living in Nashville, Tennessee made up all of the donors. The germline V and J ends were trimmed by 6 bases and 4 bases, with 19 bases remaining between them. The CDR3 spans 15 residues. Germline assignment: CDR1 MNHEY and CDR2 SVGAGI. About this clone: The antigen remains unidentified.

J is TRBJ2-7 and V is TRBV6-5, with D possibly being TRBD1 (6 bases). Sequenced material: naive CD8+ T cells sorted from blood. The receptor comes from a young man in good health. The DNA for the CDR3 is TGTGCCAGCAGAGTTACCGGGGACACTGAGTACGAGCAGTACTTC. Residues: CASRVTGDTEYEQYF.